This T cell receptor (beta chain) emerged from a study of regulatory T cells in long-lasting Graves disease. Arm-PCR with iRepertoire HTBI primers amplified the CDR3 regions for these TCR beta libraries. TCRdb analysed the multiplex PCR reads with MiXCR anew, one entry per CDR3 protein. Among a few hundred thousand distinct CDR3 sequences, roughly 17% were seen once, and the ten largest hold 25% to 30%. This clonotype was seen a few times. Documented time point: newly diagnosed GD, antithyroid drugs for less than 3 months. Researchers made the TCR library from RNA that was extracted from PBMCs. The same sample was also studied in work on T cells in Graves' hyperthyroidism and ophthalmopathy. That work adds: Stable hyperthyroidism: no ophthalmopathy progression over 18 months of follow-up. Clinicians diagnosed patients from clinical symptoms, serum thyroxine and TRAb, thyroid ultrasound and orbital computed tomography. The HTBI primer set was used in a first-round RT-PCR of the TCR CDR3. The model foresaw ophthalmopathy a median 6.5 months prior to onset.

The TCR originated in a middle-aged man with Graves disease. Specimen: peripheral blood mononuclear cells (PBMCs), collected at new diagnosis, from a patient treated with antithyroid drugs.

For the CDR3, the DNA is TGTGCCAGCAGTTTATTTCTGGGCAGGTATGAGCAGTTCTTC. Its protein is CASSLFLGRYEQFF. The chain combines TRBV27 with TRBJ2-1; D gene unclear. CDR3 length: 14 residues. The germline V gene has CDR1 MNHEY and CDR2 SMNVEV (reference sequence). V was clipped by 1 base and J by 8 bases, with 12 bases between them.